This T cell receptor (beta chain) originates from a study of T cell responses to AZD1222 COVID-19 vaccine. Notes on the study in general: Just 5 to 7 people given AZD1222 tested seropositive at baseline. Recipients of two AZD1222 doses showed rising Spike-specific TCR breadth and depth. Clonal diversity may have been underestimated in mostly white British donors.

Clones were read by immunoSEQ multiplex PCR, and TCRdb kept only the in-frame ones, dropping some. The sample has 140,000 or so clones, roughly nine tenths seen once. This clone was observed a handful of times. Antigen: not known. V was clipped by 3 bases and J by 8 bases; unmatched bases: 4. The CDR3 loop spans 15 amino acids. Germline CDR1 reads SGDLS; CDR2 reads YYNGEE. The chain uses TRBV9 and TRBJ1-6; 11 nucleotides line up with TRBD1. The TCR comes from an adult in good health. The sequences come from peripheral blood, collected on day 0 of AZD1222 vaccination. CDR3 nucleotides: TGTGCCAGCAGCGCACTGGGACAGGGGGATTCACCCCTCCACTTT. Translated, it gives CASSALGQGDSPLHF.